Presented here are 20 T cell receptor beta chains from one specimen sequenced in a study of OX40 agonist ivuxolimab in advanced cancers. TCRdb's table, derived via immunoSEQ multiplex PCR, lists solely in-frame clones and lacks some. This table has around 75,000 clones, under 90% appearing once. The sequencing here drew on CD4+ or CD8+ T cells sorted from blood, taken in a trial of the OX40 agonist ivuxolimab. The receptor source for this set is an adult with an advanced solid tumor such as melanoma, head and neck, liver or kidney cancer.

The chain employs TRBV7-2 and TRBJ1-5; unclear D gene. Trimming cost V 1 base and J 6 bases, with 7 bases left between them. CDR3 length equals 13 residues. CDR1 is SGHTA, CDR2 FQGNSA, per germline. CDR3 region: CASSLEGGQPQHF. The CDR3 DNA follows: TGTGCCAGCAGCTTAGAGGGTGGTCAGCCCCAGCATTTT.

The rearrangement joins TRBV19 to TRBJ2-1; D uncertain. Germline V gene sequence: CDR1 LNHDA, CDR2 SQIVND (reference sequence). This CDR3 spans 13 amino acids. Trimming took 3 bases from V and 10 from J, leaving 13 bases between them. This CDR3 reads CASSIRRDGEQFF. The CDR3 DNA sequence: TGTGCCAGTAGTATCCGAAGGGATGGGGAGCAGTTCTTC.

CDR3 residues: CASSHSSTVLRGYTF. CDR3 sequence (DNA): TGTGCCAGCAGCCATAGTTCGACAGTATTGAGAGGCTACACCTTC. The gene calls are TRBV14 and TRBJ1-2; D is possibly TRBD1 (5 bases). The CDR3 runs to 15 residues. The germline V gene encodes CDR1 SGHDN and CDR2 FVKESK. V lost 3 bases, J lost 8 bases, and 19 bases lay in between.

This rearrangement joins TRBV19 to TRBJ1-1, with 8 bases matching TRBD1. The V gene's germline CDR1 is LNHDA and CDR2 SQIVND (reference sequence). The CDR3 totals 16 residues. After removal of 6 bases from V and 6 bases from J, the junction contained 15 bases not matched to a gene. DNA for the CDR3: TGTGCCAGTAGCCGCTCCGACAGGGGATTAGTTGCTGAAGCTTTCTTT. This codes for CASSRSDRGLVAEAFF.

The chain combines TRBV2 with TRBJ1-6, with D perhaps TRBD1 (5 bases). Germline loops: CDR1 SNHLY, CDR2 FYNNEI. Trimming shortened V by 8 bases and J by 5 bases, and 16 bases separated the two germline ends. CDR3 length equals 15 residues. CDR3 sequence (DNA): TGTGCCAGCTCCCTTCAGGGTAGGGATAATTCACCCCTCCACTTT. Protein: CASSLQGRDNSPLHF.

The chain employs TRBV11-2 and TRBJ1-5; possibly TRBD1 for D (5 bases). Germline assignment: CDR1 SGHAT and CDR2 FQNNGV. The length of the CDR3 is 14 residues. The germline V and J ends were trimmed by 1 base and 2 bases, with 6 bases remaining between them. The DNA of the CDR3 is TGTGCCAGCAGCTTAGCCAGGGGCAATCAGCCCCAGCATTTT. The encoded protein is CASSLARGNQPQHF.

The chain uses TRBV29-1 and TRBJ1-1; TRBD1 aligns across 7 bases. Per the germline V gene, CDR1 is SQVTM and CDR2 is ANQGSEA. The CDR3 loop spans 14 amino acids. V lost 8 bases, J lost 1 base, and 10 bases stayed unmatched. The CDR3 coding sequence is TGCAGCTCACGGACAGGCTGGGGGAACACTGAAGCTTTCTTT. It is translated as CSSRTGWGNTEAFF.

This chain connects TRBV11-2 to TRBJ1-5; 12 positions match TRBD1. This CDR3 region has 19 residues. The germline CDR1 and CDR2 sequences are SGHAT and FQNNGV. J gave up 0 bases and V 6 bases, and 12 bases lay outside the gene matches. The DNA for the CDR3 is TGTGCCAGCAGAAGGGACAGGGGGCCGAGGTTAATTAGCAATCAGCCCCAGCATTTT. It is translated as CASRRDRGPRLISNQPQHF. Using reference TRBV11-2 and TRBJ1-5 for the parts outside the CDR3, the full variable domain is EAGVAQSPRYKIIEKRQSVAFWCNPISGHATLYWYQQILGQGPKLLIQFQNNGVVDDSQLPKDRFSAERLKGVDSTLKIQPAKLEDSAVYLCASRRDRGPRLISNQPQHFGDGTRLSIL.

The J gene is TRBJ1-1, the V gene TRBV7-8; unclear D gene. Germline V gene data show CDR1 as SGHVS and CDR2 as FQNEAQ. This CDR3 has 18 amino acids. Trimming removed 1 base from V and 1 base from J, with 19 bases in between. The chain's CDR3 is CASSLVYRNEFRNTEAFF. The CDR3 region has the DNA TGTGCCAGCAGCTTAGTATACAGAAACGAATTCCGGAACACTGAAGCTTTCTTT.

The CDR3 spells CASRGLPPGPDTQYF. In DNA form, the CDR3 reads TGCGCCAGCCGAGGACTCCCGCCGGGTCCAGATACGCAGTATTTT. The V and J genes are TRBV4-1 and TRBJ2-3, with D possibly matching TRBD2 (5 bases). V lost 8 bases and J lost 4, with 19 bases in between. The CDR3 sequence is 15 residues long. Germline lookup yields CDR1 MGHRA and CDR2 YSYEKL.

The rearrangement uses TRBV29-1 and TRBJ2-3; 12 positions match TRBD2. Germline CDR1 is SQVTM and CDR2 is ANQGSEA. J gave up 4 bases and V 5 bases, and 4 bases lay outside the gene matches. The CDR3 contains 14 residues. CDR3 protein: CSVPTSGSSDTQYF. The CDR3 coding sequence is TGCAGCGTTCCGACTAGCGGGAGTTCAGATACGCAGTATTTT.

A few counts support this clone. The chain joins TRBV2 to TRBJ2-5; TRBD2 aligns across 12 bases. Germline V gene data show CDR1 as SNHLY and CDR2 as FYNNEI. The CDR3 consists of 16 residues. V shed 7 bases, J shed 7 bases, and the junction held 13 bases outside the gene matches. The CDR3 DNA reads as TGTGCCAGCACGAGGATGACTAGCGGGAGTTTTGGGACCCAGTACTTC. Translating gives CASTRMTSGSFGTQYF.

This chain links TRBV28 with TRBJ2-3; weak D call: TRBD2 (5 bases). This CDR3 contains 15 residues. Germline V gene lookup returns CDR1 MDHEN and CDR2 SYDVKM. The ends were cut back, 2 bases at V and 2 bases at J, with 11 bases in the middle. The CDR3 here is CASSLIERATDTQYF. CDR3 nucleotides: TGTGCCAGCAGTTTAATAGAGAGGGCCACAGATACGCAGTATTTT.

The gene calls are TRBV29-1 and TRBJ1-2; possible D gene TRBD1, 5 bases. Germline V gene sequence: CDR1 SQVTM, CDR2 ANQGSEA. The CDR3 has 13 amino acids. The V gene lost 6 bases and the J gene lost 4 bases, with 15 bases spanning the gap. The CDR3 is CSVSEGFGYGYTF. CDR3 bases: TGCAGCGTAAGCGAGGGGTTTGGCTATGGCTACACCTTC. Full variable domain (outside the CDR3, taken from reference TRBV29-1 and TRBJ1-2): SAVISQKPSRDICQRGTSLTIQCQVDSQVTMMFWYRQQPGQSLTLIATANQGSEATYESGFVIDKFPISRPNLTFSTLTVSNMSPEDSSIYLCSVSEGFGYGYTFGSGTRLTVV.

For the CDR3, the DNA is TGTGCCAGTAGTATAGGACTACCGGGGGGCTACGAGCAGTACTTC. It codes for CASSIGLPGGYEQYF. This chain joins TRBV19 and TRBJ2-7, with 7 bases fitting TRBD2. From germline, CDR1 is LNHDA and CDR2 SQIVND (reference sequence). The V gene end was trimmed by 1 base and the J gene end by 3 bases; junction bases not matched to a gene: 6. The CDR3 length is 15 residues. Supplemented by reference TRBV19 and TRBJ2-7, the full variable domain reads DGGITQSPKYLFRKEGQNVTLSCEQNLNHDAMYWYRQDPGQGLRLIYYSQIVNDFQKGDIAEGYSVSREKKESFPLTVTSAQKNPTAFYLCASSIGLPGGYEQYFGPGTRLTVT.

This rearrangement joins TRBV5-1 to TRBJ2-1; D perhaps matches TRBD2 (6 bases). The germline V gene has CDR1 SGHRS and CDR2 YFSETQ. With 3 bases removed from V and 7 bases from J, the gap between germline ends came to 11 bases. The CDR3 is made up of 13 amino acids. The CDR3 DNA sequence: TGCGCCAGCAGCTCCCTTGGGGGGAATGAGCAGTTCTTC. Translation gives CASSSLGGNEQFF. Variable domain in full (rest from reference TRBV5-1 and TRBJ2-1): KAGVTQTPRYLIKTRGQQVTLSCSPISGHRSVSWYQQTPGQGLQFLFEYFSETQRNKGNFPGRFSGRQFSNSRSEMNVSTLELGDSALYLCASSSLGGNEQFFGPGTRLTVL.

The CDR3 coding sequence is TGTGCCAGCAGTTTGTTGAGATTAGCCACCTCCCAAGAGACCCAGTACTTC. Residues: CASSLLRLATSQETQYF. The chain uses TRBV28 and TRBJ2-5, with D unclear. Germline V gene sequence: CDR1 MDHEN, CDR2 SYDVKM. V was trimmed by 3 bases and J by 1 base, leaving 18 bases between them. CDR3 length equals 17 residues.

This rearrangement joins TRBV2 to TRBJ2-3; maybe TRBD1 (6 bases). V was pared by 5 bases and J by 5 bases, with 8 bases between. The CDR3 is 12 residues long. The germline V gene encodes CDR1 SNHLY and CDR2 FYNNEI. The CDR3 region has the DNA TGTGCCAGCAGTCCACAGGGAGATACGCAGTATTTT. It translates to CASSPQGDTQYF.

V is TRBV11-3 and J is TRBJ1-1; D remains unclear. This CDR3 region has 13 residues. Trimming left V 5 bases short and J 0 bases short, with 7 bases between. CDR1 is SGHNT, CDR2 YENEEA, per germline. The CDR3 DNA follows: TGTGCCAGCAGCCTGGACCTGAACACTGAAGCTTTCTTT. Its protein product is CASSLDLNTEAFF.

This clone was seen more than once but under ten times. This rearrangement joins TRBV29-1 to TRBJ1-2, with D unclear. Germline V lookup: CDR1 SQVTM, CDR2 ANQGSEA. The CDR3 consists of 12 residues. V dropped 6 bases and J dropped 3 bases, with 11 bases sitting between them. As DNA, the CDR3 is TGCAGCGTCGACACTAATCACTATGGCTACACCTTC. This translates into CSVDTNHYGYTF.